The present T cell receptor (beta chain) was sequenced within a study of memory CD4+ T cells and cytomegalovirus serostatus. General study results and limits: CD4+ memory repertoires contained 67 of 164 reported CMV TCRbeta sequences.

Concerning this clone: Antigen specificity is unknown.

The sort gate was single viable CD3+CD4+CD8-CD45RO+ cells for memory CD4+ T cells. Only in-frame clones appear in the TCRdb table, and some are missing; sequencing was by immunoSEQ multiplex PCR. The sample lists about 52,000 clones; 75% to 85% were seen once. V trimming: 5 bases; J trimming: 6 bases; junction bases outside the gene matches: 7. The CDR3 consists of 14 residues. Germline V gene lookup returns CDR1 SGHVS and CDR2 FQNEAQ. This sequence joins TRBV7-8 and TRBJ1-5, with 7 bases identical to TRBD1. Sequencing input: memory CD4+ T cells from blood. The TCR was taken from an adult in good health and CMV-seronegative. CDR3 bases: TGTGCCAGCAGCCCAGGGGGGTCGGCTCAGCCCCAGCATTTT. This encodes CASSPGGSAQPQHF.